This T cell receptor (beta chain) was captured in a study of T-cell reconstitution after alpha-beta-depleted transplantation in children (TCRdb year 2016). About the study as a whole: The study quantitatively tracked T-cell immune reconstitution after TCRalphabeta/CD19-depleted allogeneic hematopoietic cell transplantation in children using TCR repertoire profiling.

Cut back by 2 bases and 3 bases, the V and J ends lie 10 bases apart. The CDR3 starts with the cysteine, ends with the phenylalanine, and has 14 residues. Only CDR3 DNA remains: 42 bases, in frame from the first base. In its sample, this clonotype was seen many times. It lacks a known antigen. Base quality data are lacking; no much larger clone is found one base away. According to the study, the label for this sample's treatment or condition signals: allogeneic hematopoietic cell transplantation with graft depleted of TCRalphabeta T cells and CD19 B cells. The transplant recipients were children given TCRalphabeta/CD19-depleted allogeneic hematopoietic cell grafts. General conclusions and limits of the study: In some patients, the high TCRbeta diversity seen at day 60 was put down to recipient T cells and intrathymic progenitors that had survived conditioning. The frequencies of hyperexpanded clones fell over the following months, and after one year, T-cell counts and TCRbeta diversity were mostly attributed to newly produced T cells. The apparently early recovery of alphabetaT-cell counts about two months after transplant reportedly depended on only several hundred rapidly expanded clones that came from non-depleted graft cells.

The method was PCR. The listed sequencing device is Illumina HiSeq 2500. TCR libraries were prepared with molecular barcoding, using unique molecular identifiers to normalize TCRbeta repertoire quantification. TCRdb redid the processing of the public reads, applying fastp at Q25 and MiXCR, and retained in-frame beta chains. Each record represents a unique CDR3 protein, reported with the most common genes and DNA among its rows. Present in this sample are 550,000 to 800,000 distinct CDR3 sequences, less than 15% of which were seen just once. Of the sample, about 0.79% is held by the ten largest clones.

Specimen: PBMCs, collected before TCRalphabeta/CD19-depleted stem cell transplant. The chain couples TRBV12-3 or TRBV12-4 to TRBJ2-5; the D gene is perhaps TRBD1 or TRBD2, as each covers 5 bases. This clonotype originated in a girl aged 2-15 years with congenital amegakaryocytic thrombocytopenia, due to receive a stem cell transplant. CDR3 protein: CASSLWGREETQYF. The nucleotides read TGTGCCAGCAGTTTATGGGGGAGAGAAGAGACCCAGTACTTC.